Following are 22 T cell receptor beta chains from one sample sequenced in a study of cytomegalovirus exposure and HLA in healthy donors. In the PCR, 60 Vbeta and 13 Jbeta primers were used. Sequenced by immunoSEQ multiplex PCR; TCRdb stores in-frame clones only, minus some. The table records under 150,000 clones, approximately 61% of them present only once. Sequencing was carried out using PBMCs. The receptors were gathered from a man aged 30 to 45 in good health and CMV-seropositive.

The chain couples TRBV18 to TRBJ2-7, with TRBD1 as a possible D gene (6 bases). Germline lookup yields CDR1 KGHSH and CDR2 LQKENI. The V end lost 6 bases, the J end lost 0 bases, and 15 bases lay between the germline ends. This CDR3 comprises 15 residues. For the CDR3, the DNA is TGTGCCAGCTCCAACCCGACAGGAGGCTCCTACGAGCAGTACTTC. Protein: CASSNPTGGSYEQYF.

The V and J genes are TRBV6-6 and TRBJ1-1; 7 bases match TRBD1. Germline V CDR1 and CDR2: MNHNY, SVGAGI (reference sequence). The V segment lost 7 bases and the J segment 3 bases; nucleotides outside the gene matches: 5. CDR3 length: 13 residues. The CDR3 protein is CASTYDRDTEAFF. Here the CDR3 DNA reads TGTGCCAGCACCTACGACAGGGACACTGAAGCTTTCTTT.

The chain has TRBV5-6 and TRBJ2-1; tentatively, D is TRBD2 (6 bases). The CDR3 totals 11 residues. The ends were cut back, 5 bases at V and 9 bases at J, with 9 bases in the middle. CDR1 is SGHDT and CDR2 is YYEEEE in the germline V gene. In DNA, the CDR3 is TGTGCCAGCAGTTACGGGGGTGAGCAGTTCTTC. Amino acid sequence: CASSYGGEQFF.

This chain connects TRBV6-5 to TRBJ1-2, with D perhaps TRBD1 (5 bases). The germline gives CDR1 MNHEY, CDR2 SVGAGI. CDR3 length: 15 amino acids. V lost 2 bases and J lost 4, with 14 bases in between. Here the CDR3 DNA reads TGTGCCAGCAGTTACAGAGAGGCAGGGCCCTATGGCTACACCTTC. Translating gives CASSYREAGPYGYTF.

This clone occurred once. The chain recombines TRBV14 with TRBJ2-5, with D possibly being TRBD1 (6 bases). V was shortened by 4 bases and J by 3 bases, with 12 bases between the two germline ends. Germline V lookup: CDR1 SGHDN, CDR2 FVKESK. The CDR3 extends over 14 amino acids. CDR3 nucleotides: TGTGCCAGCAGCCCATTACAGGGTAAAGAGACCCAGTACTTC. It translates to CASSPLQGKETQYF.

This clone occurred a few times. This chain connects TRBV5-1 to TRBJ2-7; 11 bases are a match to TRBD2. The ends lost 4 bases at V and 2 bases at J; junction bases unmatched: 5. Germline V gene lookup returns CDR1 SGHRS and CDR2 YFSETQ. The CDR3 runs to 15 residues. CDR3: CASSVSGRATYEQYF. For the CDR3, the DNA is TGCGCCAGCAGCGTTAGCGGGAGGGCCACCTACGAGCAGTACTTC. The variable domain in full, with the rest retrieved from reference TRBV5-1 and TRBJ2-7, is KAGVTQTPRYLIKTRGQQVTLSCSPISGHRSVSWYQQTPGQGLQFLFEYFSETQRNKGNFPGRFSGRQFSNSRSEMNVSTLELGDSALYLCASSVSGRATYEQYFGPGTRLTVT.

The chain uses TRBV5-6 and TRBJ2-3; 8 bases line up with TRBD1. Germline V gene sequence: CDR1 SGHDT, CDR2 YYEEEE. The V and J ends lost 4 bases and 1 base, in that order; junction bases with no gene match: 5. CDR3 length equals 15 residues. The CDR3 reads CASSLSTGGTDTQYF. The CDR3 bases are TGTGCCAGCAGCCTGTCGACAGGGGGCACAGATACGCAGTATTTT. The full variable domain, its missing parts supplied by reference TRBV5-6 and TRBJ2-3, is DAGVTQSPTHLIKTRGQQVTLRCSPKSGHDTVSWYQQALGQGPQFIFQYYEEEERQRGNFPDRFSGHQFPNYSSELNVNALLLGDSALYLCASSLSTGGTDTQYFGPGTRLTVL.

The J gene is TRBJ2-7, the V gene TRBV27; TRBD2 matches 11 bases. In germline, CDR1 is MNHEY, CDR2 SMNVEV (reference sequence). The CDR3 totals 17 residues. The V and J ends lost 5 bases and 2 bases, in that order; junction bases with no gene match: 11. The CDR3 reads CASSPDPGTSGTYEQYF. Here the CDR3 DNA reads TGTGCCAGCAGTCCCGATCCCGGGACTAGCGGTACCTACGAGCAGTACTTC.

This chain uses TRBV6-5 with TRBJ1-2; 7 positions match TRBD1. There are 16 residues in the CDR3. The junction had 7 bases not matched to a gene; V was cut back by 2 bases and J by 1 base. Looked up from germline, CDR1 is MNHEY and CDR2 is SVGAGI. In nucleotides, the CDR3 is TGTGCCAGCAGTTACAGACAGGGTCGCGGTAACTATGGCTACACCTTC. This gives the protein CASSYRQGRGNYGYTF.

This clone was detected only a few times. The chain uses TRBV28 and TRBJ2-3; 14 bases are shared with TRBD2. V lost 6 bases and J lost 5; bases outside the gene matches: 4. CDR1 is MDHEN and CDR2 is SYDVKM in the germline V gene. The CDR3 runs 15 residues. CDR3 coding DNA: TGTGCCAGCAGGGGGACTAGCGGGAGAAGAGATACGCAGTATTTT. It yields the protein CASRGTSGRRDTQYF.

The table lists this clone with a few counts. The chain uses TRBV5-1 and TRBJ2-5, with unresolved D. Gene TRBJ2-7 matches the end of the DNA better, so the J call may be wrong. Germline CDR1 is SGHRS and CDR2 is YFSETQ. The CDR3 is made up of 11 amino acids. The CDR3, as DNA: TGCGCCAGCAGCTCCATCTACGAGCAGTACTTC. Its protein product is CASSSIYEQYF.

The V gene is TRBV7-9, the J gene TRBJ2-5; 8 bases fit TRBD1. Germline CDR1 is SEHNR and CDR2 is FQNEAQ (reference sequence). V was pared by 5 bases and J by 4 bases, with 12 bases of the junction left unmatched. CDR3 length equals 16 residues. The DNA of the CDR3 is TGTGCCAGCAGCACGGGTCCAGGACAGGGACGAGAGACCCAGTACTTC. Translating gives CASSTGPGQGRETQYF.

The J gene is TRBJ1-1, the V gene TRBV19; tentative D call: TRBD1 (5 bases). There are 14 residues in the CDR3. Trimming took off 7 bases at V and 5 bases at J, with 17 bases between the two ends. Germline CDR1 is LNHDA and CDR2 is SQIVND (reference sequence). The CDR3 DNA sequence: TGTGCCAGTATCCCCTCAGGGAAAAGGACTGAAGCTTTCTTT. Translated: CASIPSGKRTEAFF. The variable domain in full, completed from reference TRBV19 and TRBJ1-1, reads DGGITQSPKYLFRKEGQNVTLSCEQNLNHDAMYWYRQDPGQGLRLIYYSQIVNDFQKGDIAEGYSVSREKKESFPLTVTSAQKNPTAFYLCASIPSGKRTEAFFGQGTRLTVV.

This chain connects TRBV19 to TRBJ1-5; 7 bases match TRBD1. Germline V gene sequence: CDR1 LNHDA, CDR2 SQIVND (reference sequence). The junction had 2 bases not matched to a gene; V was cut back by 8 bases and J by 1 base. CDR3 length: 13 amino acids. The CDR3 nucleotides are TGTGCCAGTCGGGACAGAAGCAATCAGCCCCAGCATTTT. Amino acid sequence: CASRDRSNQPQHF.

The chain combines TRBV19 with TRBJ1-5; 9 positions match TRBD1. This CDR3 contains 14 residues. Germline V gene data show CDR1 as LNHDA and CDR2 as SQIVND (reference sequence). V dropped 4 bases and J dropped 2; count of bases not matched to a gene: 0. The CDR3 loop is CASSRTGGNQPQHF. CDR3 bases: TGTGCCAGTAGTAGGACAGGGGGCAATCAGCCCCAGCATTTT.

This chain links TRBV7-9 with TRBJ2-7; D gene ambiguous. The CDR3 has 12 residues. The V and J ends lost 3 bases and 5 bases respectively, with 8 bases between them. Germline CDR1 and CDR2: SEHNR and FQNEAQ (reference sequence). The CDR3 protein is CASSLATHEQYF. The CDR3 region has the DNA TGTGCCAGCAGCTTGGCGACTCACGAGCAGTACTTC.

The rearrangement joins TRBV15 to TRBJ2-7; 10 nucleotides match TRBD2. Germline V gives CDR1 LNHNV, CDR2 YYDKDF (reference sequence). This CDR3 has 15 amino acids. V lost 5 bases to trimming and J lost 7 bases; unmatched junction nucleotides: 11. CDR3 in DNA: TGTGCCACCAGCTTCCTAGCGGGAGAAGGCTGGGAGCAGTACTTC. It specifies CATSFLAGEGWEQYF.

V and J are TRBV9 and TRBJ2-7; 13 nucleotides line up with TRBD2. Germline assignment: CDR1 SGDLS and CDR2 YYNGEE. This CDR3 comprises 16 residues. The trim removed 3 bases at V and 6 bases at J, leaving 9 bases unmatched. The CDR3 here is CASSAVGLAGDGEQYF. The CDR3 DNA reads TGTGCCAGCAGCGCCGTTGGACTAGCGGGAGACGGCGAGCAGTACTTC.

The chain couples TRBV7-3 to TRBJ2-6, with D unclear. The CDR3 extends over 16 amino acids. CDR1 and CDR2 from the germline V gene are SGHTA and FQGTGA. With 0 bases removed from V and 3 bases from J, the gap between germline ends came to 9 bases. DNA for the CDR3: TGTGCCAGCAGCTTAACCCCGACACGTGGGGCCAACGTCCTGACTTTC. Encoded protein: CASSLTPTRGANVLTF.

The V and J genes are TRBV6-5 and TRBJ1-3, with 7 bases identical to TRBD1. CDR1 and CDR2 (germline): MNHEY, SVGAGI. Germline trimming cut 4 bases from V and 4 bases from J; bases unmatched to any gene: 7. The CDR3 runs 15 residues. The CDR3 loop reads CASSSPWTGGNTIYF. CDR3 coding DNA: TGTGCCAGCAGTTCTCCATGGACAGGAGGAAACACCATATATTTT.

In its sample, this clone was seen a few times. The rearrangement joins TRBV4-1 to TRBJ2-3, with unresolved D. The V end was cut by 4 bases, the J end by 2 bases, with 13 bases between. The CDR3 runs 15 residues. CDR1 and CDR2 (germline): MGHRA, YSYEKL. Here the CDR3 DNA reads TGCGCCAGCAGCCTGCGATTAACGCTCACAGATACGCAGTATTTT. Its protein product is CASSLRLTLTDTQYF.

This chain joins TRBV5-4 and TRBJ2-1; 12 nucleotides line up with TRBD2. Germline loops: CDR1 SGHNT, CDR2 YYREEE (reference sequence). The CDR3 runs to 17 residues. Losses at the gene ends were 0 bases for V and 6 bases for J; bases not matched to a gene: 7. CDR3: CASSLGTGTSGLNEQFF. The CDR3 region has the DNA TGTGCCAGCAGCTTGGGTACGGGGACTAGCGGGCTCAATGAGCAGTTCTTC.